These T cell receptor beta chains were read from a single sample in a study of T-cell memory formation after mild COVID-19. TCRdb re-analysed the 5' RACE reads in MiXCR, keeping a single row per CDR3 protein. Found here are some 350,000 distinct CDR3 sequences, less than 20% of them singletons; the top ten hold 20% to 25%. Sequenced: PBMCs or a T cell subset sorted from them (not recorded which). The receptor set was obtained from a man younger than 35 who had mild COVID-19 (a few samples of this study predate the infection). Cell type and time point are not known. Each CDR3 is given with its conserved first and last residue. D genes are given only for firm matches. Clone size is not always given. Where it is, it says once, few, many or a class for expanded clones.

TGTGCCAGCAGGTTTCGGGGGGGCGAGTTCTTC,CASRFRGGEFF,once,TRBJ2-1,TRBV12-3/TRBV12-4,11,TRBD2
TGTGCCAGCAGCCCGAGACGGGGGGCCTCCTGGGGCACAGATACGCAGTATTTT,CASSPRRGASWGTDTQYF,.,TRBJ2-3,TRBV12-3/TRBV12-4,18,.
TGTGCCAGCAGCTCAGCGGGGGGGATCACAGATACGCAGTATTTT,CASSSAGGITDTQYF,many,TRBJ2-3,TRBV7-8,15,TRBD2
TGCGCCAGCAGCTTGGCCGACAGCCAAGGGGAGACCCAGTACTTC,CASSLADSQGETQYF,.,TRBJ2-5,TRBV5-1,15,.
TGTGCCAGCAGTTTATACGGGGTGACGGGCGTGGAGACCCAGTACTTC,CASSLYGVTGVETQYF,.,TRBJ2-5,TRBV28,16,.
TGTGCCAGTCGCGTCCGGTGGGGATCCTACAATGAGCAGTTCTTC,CASRVRWGSYNEQFF,many,TRBJ2-1,TRBV27,15,.
TGCGCCAGCAGCTTACAGGACGGTCGAGGGGAAAAACTGTTTTTT,CASSLQDGRGEKLFF,.,TRBJ1-4,TRBV5-1,15,.
TGCGCCAGCAGCCGGACAGCAAGGTACCAAGAGACCCAGTACTTC,CASSRTARYQETQYF,few,TRBJ2-5,TRBV4-3,15,.
TGTGCCAGCAGCTTATCCGGCAGGGATGGAAACACCATATATTTT,CASSLSGRDGNTIYF,many,TRBJ1-3,TRBV7-2,15,.
TGTGCCAGCAGACGAACCGACCGCTCCTACGAGCAGTACTTC,CASRRTDRSYEQYF,.,TRBJ2-7,TRBV7-9,14,.
TGCGCCAGCAGCTTGGGCGGGACAAGGATTTTTGGCTACACCTTC,CASSLGGTRIFGYTF,.,TRBJ1-2,TRBV5-1,15,.
TGCGCCAGCGGACCGGGGAGAGAAAAACTGTTTTTT,CASGPGREKLFF,.,TRBJ1-4,TRBV4-3,12,.
TGTGCCAGCAGCCCCGGACCGAAGTTGAACACTGAAGCTTTCTTT,CASSPGPKLNTEAFF,.,TRBJ1-1,TRBV7-2,15,.
TGCAGTGCTGGGGATCCCGGGACGGGCGTGTCGGCCCAGTACTTC,CSAGDPGTGVSAQYF,few,TRBJ2-5,TRBV20-1,15,.
TGCGCCACCTGCCCCAATAGCGGGACCGAGCAGTTCTTC,CATCPNSGTEQFF,many,TRBJ2-1,TRBV5-1,13,TRBD2
TGTGCCAGCAGCCCGGGACTAGGGGGAGAGACCCAGTACTTC,CASSPGLGGETQYF,many,TRBJ2-5,TRBV7-2,14,TRBD2
TGTGCCAGCAGTACAATCCCACAGGGGGGTACCCAGTACTTC,CASSTIPQGGTQYF,.,TRBJ2-5,TRBV27,14,TRBD1
TGTGCCAGCAGTTCGATAGCGGAGACCCAGTACTTC,CASSSIAETQYF,.,TRBJ2-5,TRBV6-2/TRBV6-3,12,.
TGTGCCAGCAGCCAAGACACCGGGACAGGTCTTTACGAGCAGTACTTC,CASSQDTGTGLYEQYF,few,TRBJ2-7,TRBV14,16,TRBD1
TGTGCCAGCAGTACCTCAACAGAGCCCTTTAGCACAGATACGCAGTATTTT,CASSTSTEPFSTDTQYF,.,TRBJ2-3,TRBV28,17,.
TGTGCCACCACGAATCGAGGGACCCAGTACTTC,CATTNRGTQYF,few,TRBJ2-5,TRBV9,11,.
TGCGCCAGCAGCCCAGCCACGGGGGCGCATAACTATGGCTACACCTTC,CASSPATGAHNYGYTF,few,TRBJ1-2,TRBV5-1,16,.
TGTGCCAGCAGCTTCCCAGGTTTCCAGGGGGTAAACTATGGCTACACCTTC,CASSFPGFQGVNYGYTF,.,TRBJ1-2,TRBV7-2,17,TRBD1